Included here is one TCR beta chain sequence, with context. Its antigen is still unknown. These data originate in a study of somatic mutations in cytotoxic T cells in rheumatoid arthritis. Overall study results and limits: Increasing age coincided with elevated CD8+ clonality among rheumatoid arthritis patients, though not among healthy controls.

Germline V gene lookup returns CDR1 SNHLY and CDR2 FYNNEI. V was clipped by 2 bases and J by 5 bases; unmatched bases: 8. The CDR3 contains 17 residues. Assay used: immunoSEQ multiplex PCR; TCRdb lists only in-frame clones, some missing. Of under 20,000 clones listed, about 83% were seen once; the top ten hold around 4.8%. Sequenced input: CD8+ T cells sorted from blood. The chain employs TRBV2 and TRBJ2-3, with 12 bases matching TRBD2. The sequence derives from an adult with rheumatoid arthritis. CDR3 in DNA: TGTGCCAGCAGTGAAATCTTGTCTAGCGGGGGGGTAGATACGCAGTATTTT. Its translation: CASSEILSSGGVDTQYF.